This T cell receptor beta chain was sequenced in a study of cytomegalovirus exposure and HLA in healthy donors. Study-wide context: The same platform was used for the roughly 130 validation repertoires and the approximately 700 first-cohort repertoires, a later analysis reported.

The method was immunoSEQ multiplex PCR; TCRdb's version includes in-frame clones alone and lacks a portion of them. The sample records more than 250,000 clones, about 90% being singletons. Whole-study findings and limits: Among the CMV-associated chains, a few were confirmed in vitro as specific for CMV antigens.

V gave up 2 bases and J gave up 2 bases, with 13 bases separating them. Germline CDR1 SQVTM, CDR2 ANQGSEA. The CDR3 is made up of 15 amino acids. The donors were members of the validation cohort, which comprised about 130 subjects and was separate from the first cohort of 666 subjects. As concerns this clone: What it recognizes is unknown.

The chain recombines TRBV29-1 with TRBJ2-1, with D possibly TRBD1 on 5 matching bases. Sequenced input: PBMCs. This sequence originates from a woman between 25 and 40 years old in good health and CMV-seronegative. The CDR3 spells CSVEYQGTTYNEQFF. The CDR3 region has the DNA TGCAGCGTTGAATACCAGGGAACCACCTACAATGAGCAGTTCTTC.